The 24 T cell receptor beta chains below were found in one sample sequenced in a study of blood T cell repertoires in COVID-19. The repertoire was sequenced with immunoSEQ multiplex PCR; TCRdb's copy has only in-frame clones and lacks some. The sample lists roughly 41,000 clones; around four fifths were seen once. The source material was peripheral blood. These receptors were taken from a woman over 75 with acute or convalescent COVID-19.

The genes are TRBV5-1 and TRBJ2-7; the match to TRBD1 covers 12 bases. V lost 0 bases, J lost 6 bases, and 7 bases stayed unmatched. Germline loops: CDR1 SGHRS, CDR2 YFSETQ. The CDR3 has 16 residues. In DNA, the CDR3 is TGCGCCAGCAGCTTGGGAGGGACAGGGGGCCACGGCGAGCAGTACTTC. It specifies CASSLGGTGGHGEQYF.

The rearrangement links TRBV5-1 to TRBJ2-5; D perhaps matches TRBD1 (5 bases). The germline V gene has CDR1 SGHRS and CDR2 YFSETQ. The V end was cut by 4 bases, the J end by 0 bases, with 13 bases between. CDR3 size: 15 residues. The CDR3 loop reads CASSPLGVDQETQYF. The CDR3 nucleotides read TGCGCCAGCAGCCCCCTAGGGGTTGACCAAGAGACCCAGTACTTC.

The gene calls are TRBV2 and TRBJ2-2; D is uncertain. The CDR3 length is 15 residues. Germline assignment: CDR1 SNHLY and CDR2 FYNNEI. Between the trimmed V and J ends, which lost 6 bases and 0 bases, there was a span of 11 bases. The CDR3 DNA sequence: TGTGCCAGCAGGGCAACAACTACGAACACCGGGGAGCTGTTTTTT. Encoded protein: CASRATTTNTGELFF.

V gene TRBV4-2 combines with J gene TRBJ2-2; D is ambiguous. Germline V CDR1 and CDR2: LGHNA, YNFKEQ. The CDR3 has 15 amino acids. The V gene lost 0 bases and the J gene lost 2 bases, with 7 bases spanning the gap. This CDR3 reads CASSQDRRNTGELFF. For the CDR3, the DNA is TGTGCCAGCAGCCAAGACAGAAGAAACACCGGGGAGCTGTTTTTT.

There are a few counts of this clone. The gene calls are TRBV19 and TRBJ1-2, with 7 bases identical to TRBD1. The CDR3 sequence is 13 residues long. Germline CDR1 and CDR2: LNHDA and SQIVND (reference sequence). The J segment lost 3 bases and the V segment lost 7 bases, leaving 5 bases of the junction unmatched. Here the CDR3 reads CASKGAAYYGYTF. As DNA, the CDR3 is TGTGCCAGTAAGGGGGCAGCCTACTATGGCTACACCTTC.

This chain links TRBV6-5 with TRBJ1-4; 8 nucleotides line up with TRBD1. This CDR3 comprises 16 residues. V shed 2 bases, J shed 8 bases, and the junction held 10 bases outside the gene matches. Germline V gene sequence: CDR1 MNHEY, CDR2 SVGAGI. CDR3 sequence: CASSYGHRGGEEKLFF. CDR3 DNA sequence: TGTGCCAGCAGTTACGGTCACAGGGGGGGGGAGGAAAAACTGTTTTTT.

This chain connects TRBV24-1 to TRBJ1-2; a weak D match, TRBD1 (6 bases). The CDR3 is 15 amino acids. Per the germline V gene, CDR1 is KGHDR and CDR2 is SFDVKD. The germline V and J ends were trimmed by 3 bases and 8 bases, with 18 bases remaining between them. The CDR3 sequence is CATSDPTGTPGGYTF. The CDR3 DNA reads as TGTGCCACCAGTGATCCGACAGGCACGCCTGGAGGCTACACCTTC.

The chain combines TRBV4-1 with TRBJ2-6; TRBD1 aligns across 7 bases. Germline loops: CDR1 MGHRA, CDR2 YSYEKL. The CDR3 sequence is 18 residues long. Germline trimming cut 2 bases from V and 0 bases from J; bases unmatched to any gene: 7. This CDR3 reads CASSQTGTAISGANVLTF. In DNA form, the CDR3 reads TGCGCCAGCAGCCAAACCGGGACAGCGATCTCTGGGGCCAACGTCCTGACTTTC.

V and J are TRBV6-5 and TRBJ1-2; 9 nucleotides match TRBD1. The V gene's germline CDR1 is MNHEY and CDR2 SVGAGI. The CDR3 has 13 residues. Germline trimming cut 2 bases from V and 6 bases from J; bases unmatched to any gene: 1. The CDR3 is CASSYRTGDGYTF. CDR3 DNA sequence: TGTGCCAGCAGTTACAGGACAGGGGATGGCTACACCTTC.

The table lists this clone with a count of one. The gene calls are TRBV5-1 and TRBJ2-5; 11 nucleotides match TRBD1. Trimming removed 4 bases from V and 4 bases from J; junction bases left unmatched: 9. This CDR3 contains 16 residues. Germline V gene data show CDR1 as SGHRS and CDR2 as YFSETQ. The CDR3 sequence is CASSAGGTGGGETQYF. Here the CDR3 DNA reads TGCGCCAGCAGCGCTGGGGGGACAGGGGGAGGAGAGACCCAGTACTTC.

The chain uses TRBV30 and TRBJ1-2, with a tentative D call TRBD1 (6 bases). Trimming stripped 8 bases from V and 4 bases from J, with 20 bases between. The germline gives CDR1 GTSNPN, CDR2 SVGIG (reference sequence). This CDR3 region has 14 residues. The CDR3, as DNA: TGTGCCGGCTTATCGTACAGGGATGGCTATGGCTACACCTTC. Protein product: CAGLSYRDGYGYTF.

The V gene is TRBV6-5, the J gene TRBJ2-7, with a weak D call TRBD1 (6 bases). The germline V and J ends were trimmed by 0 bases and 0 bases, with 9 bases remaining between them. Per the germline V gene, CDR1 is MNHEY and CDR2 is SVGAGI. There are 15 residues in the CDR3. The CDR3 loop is CASSYSLDSSYEQYF. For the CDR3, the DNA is TGTGCCAGCAGTTACTCCCTGGACAGCTCCTACGAGCAGTACTTC.

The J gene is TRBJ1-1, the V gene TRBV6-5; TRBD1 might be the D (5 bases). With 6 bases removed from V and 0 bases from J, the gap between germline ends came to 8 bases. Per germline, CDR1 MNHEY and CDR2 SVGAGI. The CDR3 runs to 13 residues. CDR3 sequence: CASRTTVNTEAFF. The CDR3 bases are TGTGCCAGCAGGACGACAGTGAACACTGAAGCTTTCTTT.

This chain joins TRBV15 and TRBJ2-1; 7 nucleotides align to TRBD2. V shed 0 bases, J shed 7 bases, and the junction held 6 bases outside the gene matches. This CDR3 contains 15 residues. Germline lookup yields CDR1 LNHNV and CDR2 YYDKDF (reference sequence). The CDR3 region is CATSREIGGGNEQFF. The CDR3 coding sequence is TGTGCCACCAGCAGAGAGATTGGCGGGGGAAATGAGCAGTTCTTC.

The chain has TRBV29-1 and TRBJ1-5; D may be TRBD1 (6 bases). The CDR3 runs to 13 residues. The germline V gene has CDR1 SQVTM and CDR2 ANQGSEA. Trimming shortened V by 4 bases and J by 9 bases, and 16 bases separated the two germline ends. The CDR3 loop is CSVGEQGQGPQHF. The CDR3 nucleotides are TGCAGCGTTGGGGAACAGGGCCAGGGGCCCCAGCATTTT.

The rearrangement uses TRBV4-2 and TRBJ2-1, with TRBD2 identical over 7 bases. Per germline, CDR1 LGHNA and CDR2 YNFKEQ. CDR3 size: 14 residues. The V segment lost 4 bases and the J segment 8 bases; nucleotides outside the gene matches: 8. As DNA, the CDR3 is TGTGCCAGCAGCCGACCGAGGGAGGGTGATGAGCAGTTCTTC. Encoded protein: CASSRPREGDEQFF.

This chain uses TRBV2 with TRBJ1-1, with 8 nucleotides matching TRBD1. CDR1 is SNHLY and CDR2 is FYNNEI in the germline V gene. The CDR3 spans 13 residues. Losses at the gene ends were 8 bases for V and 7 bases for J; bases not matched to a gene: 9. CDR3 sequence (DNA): TGTGCCAGCCAGTGGACAGGGTCGGGTGAAGCTTTCTTT. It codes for CASQWTGSGEAFF.

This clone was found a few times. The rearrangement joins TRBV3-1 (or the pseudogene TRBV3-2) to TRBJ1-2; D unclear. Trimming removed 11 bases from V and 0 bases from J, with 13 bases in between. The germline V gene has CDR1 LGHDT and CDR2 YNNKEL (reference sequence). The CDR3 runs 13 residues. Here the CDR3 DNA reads TGTGCCGCCGGAGCCAACGCTAACTATGGCTACACCTTC. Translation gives CAAGANANYGYTF.

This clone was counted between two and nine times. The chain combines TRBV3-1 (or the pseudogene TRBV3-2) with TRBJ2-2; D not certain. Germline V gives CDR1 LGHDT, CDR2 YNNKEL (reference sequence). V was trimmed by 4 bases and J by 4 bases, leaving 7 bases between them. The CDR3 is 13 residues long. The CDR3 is CASSPATTGELFF. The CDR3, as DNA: TGTGCCAGCAGCCCAGCGACCACCGGGGAGCTGTTTTTT.

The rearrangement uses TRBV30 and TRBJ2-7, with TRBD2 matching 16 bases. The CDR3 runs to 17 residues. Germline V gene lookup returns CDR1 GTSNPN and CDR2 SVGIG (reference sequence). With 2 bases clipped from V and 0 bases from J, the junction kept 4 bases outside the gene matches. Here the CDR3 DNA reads TGTGCCTGGAGTAAGGGACTAGCGGGGGGGCCCTCCTACGAGCAGTACTTC. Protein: CAWSKGLAGGPSYEQYF.

The CDR3 region is CAGEQGPSYNEQFF. CDR3 DNA sequence: TGTGCCGGGGAACAGGGGCCGTCCTACAATGAGCAGTTCTTC. V is TRBV2 and J is TRBJ2-1; 7 bases line up with TRBD1. The CDR3 runs 14 residues. CDR1 SNHLY and CDR2 FYNNEI come from the germline V gene. V gave up 11 bases and J gave up 1 base; unmatched junction bases: 8.

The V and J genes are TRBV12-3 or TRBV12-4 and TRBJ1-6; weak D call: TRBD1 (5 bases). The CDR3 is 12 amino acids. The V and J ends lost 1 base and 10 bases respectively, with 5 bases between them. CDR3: CASSLGTSPLHF. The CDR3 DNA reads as TGTGCCAGCAGTTTAGGGACATCACCCCTCCACTTT.

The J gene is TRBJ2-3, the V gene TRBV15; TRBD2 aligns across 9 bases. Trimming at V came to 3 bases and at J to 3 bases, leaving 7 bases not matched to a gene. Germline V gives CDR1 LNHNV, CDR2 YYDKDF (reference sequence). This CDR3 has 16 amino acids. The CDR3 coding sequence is TGTGCCACCAGCAGGAGCTTGGGACTAGCAACAGATACGCAGTATTTT. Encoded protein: CATSRSLGLATDTQYF.

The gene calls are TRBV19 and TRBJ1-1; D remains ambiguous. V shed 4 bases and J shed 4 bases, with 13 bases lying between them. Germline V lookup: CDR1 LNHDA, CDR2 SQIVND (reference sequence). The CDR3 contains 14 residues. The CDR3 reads CASSSPAVRTEAFF. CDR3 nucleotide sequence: TGTGCCAGTAGTAGTCCAGCGGTTCGCACTGAAGCTTTCTTT.